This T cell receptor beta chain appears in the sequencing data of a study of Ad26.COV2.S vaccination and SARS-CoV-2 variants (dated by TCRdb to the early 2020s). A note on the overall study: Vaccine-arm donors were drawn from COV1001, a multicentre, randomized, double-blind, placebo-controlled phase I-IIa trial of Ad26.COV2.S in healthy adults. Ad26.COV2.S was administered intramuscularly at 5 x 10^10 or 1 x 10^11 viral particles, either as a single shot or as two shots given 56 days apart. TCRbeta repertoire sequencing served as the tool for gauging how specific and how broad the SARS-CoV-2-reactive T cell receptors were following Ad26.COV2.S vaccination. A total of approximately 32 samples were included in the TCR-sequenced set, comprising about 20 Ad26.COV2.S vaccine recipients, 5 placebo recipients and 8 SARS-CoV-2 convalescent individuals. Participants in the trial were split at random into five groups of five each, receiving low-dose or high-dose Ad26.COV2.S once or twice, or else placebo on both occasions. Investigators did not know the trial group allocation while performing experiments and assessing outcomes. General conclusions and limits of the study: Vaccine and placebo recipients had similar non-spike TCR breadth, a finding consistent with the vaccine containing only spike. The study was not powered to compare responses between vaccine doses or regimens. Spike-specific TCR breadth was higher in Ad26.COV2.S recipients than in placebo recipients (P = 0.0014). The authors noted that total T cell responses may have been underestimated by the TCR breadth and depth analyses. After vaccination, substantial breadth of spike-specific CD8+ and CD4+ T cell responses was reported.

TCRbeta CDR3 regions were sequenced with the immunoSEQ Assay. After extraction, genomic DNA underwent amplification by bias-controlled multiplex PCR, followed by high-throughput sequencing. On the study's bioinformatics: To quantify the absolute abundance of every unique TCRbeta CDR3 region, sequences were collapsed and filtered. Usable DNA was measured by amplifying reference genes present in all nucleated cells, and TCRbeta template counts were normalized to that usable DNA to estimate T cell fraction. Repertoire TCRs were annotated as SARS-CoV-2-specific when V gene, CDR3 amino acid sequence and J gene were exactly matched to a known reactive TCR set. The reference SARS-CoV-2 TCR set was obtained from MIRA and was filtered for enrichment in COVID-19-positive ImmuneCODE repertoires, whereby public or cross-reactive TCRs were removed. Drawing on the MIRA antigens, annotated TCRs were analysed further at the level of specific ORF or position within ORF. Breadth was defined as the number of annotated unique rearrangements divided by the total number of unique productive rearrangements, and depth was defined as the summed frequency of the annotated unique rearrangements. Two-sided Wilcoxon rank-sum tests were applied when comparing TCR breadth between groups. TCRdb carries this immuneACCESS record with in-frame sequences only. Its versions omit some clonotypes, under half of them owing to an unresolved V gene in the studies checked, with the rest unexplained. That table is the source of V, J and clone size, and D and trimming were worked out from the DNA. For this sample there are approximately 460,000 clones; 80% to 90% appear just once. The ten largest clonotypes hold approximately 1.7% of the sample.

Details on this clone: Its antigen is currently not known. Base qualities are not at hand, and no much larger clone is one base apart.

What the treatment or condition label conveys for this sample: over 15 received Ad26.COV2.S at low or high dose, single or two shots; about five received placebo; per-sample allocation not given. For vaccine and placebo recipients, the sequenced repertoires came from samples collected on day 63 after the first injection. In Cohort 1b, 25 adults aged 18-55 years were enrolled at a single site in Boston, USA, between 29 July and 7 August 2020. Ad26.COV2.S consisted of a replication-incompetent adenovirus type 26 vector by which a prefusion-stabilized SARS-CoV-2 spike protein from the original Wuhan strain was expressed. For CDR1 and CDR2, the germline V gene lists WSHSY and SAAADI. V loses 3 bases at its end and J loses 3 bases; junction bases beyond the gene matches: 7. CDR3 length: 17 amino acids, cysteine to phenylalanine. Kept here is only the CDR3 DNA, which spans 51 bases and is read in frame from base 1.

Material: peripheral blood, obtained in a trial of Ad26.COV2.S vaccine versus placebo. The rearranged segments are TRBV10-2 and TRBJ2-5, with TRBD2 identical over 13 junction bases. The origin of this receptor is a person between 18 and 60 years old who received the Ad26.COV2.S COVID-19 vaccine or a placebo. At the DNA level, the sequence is TGCGCCAGCAGTGAAGTCCCGACTAGCGGGGGGAAAGAGACCCAGTACTTC. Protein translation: CASSEVPTSGGKETQYF.